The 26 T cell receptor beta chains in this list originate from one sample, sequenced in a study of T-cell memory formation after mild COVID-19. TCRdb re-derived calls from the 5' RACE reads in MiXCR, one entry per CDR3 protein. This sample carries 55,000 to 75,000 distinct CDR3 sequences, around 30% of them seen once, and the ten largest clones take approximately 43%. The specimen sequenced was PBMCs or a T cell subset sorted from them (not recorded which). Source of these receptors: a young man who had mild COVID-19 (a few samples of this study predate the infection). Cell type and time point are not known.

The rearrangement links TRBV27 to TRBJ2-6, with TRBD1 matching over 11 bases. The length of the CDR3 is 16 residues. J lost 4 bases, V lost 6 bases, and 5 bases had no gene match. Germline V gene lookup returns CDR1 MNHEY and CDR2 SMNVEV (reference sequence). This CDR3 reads CASRDRGPSGANVLTF. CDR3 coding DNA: TGTGCCAGCAGGGACAGGGGGCCATCAGGGGCCAACGTCCTGACTTTC.

In nucleotides, the CDR3 is TGTGCCAGCAGCTTAGGGTCTCCAGAGACCCAGTACTTC. Its protein product is CASSLGSPETQYF. This chain links TRBV7-6 with TRBJ2-5; D remains ambiguous. Per the germline V gene, CDR1 is SGHVS and CDR2 is FNYEAQ. Trimming left V 1 base short and J 4 bases short, with 7 bases between. The CDR3 spans 13 residues.

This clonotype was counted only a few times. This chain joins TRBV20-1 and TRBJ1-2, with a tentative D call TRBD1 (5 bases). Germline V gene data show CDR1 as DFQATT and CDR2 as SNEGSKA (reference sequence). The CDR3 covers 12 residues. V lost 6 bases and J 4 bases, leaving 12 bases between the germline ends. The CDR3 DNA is TGCAGTGCCCGGGGGAACTTCTATGGCTACACCTTC. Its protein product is CSARGNFYGYTF.

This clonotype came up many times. The CDR3: CASSPREVTEAFF. CDR3 bases: TGCGCCAGCAGCCCCCGGGAGGTCACTGAAGCTTTCTTT. The gene calls are TRBV4-1 and TRBJ1-1; unclear D gene. The CDR3 runs 13 residues. CDR1 and CDR2 from the germline V gene are MGHRA and YSYEKL. The V and J ends lost 4 bases and 4 bases respectively, with 10 bases between them.

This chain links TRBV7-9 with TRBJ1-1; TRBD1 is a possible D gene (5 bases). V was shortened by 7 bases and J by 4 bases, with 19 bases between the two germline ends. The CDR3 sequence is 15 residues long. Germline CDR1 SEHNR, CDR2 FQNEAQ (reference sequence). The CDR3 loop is CASTAATGLSTEAFF. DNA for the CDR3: TGTGCCAGCACCGCCGCGACGGGGCTGAGCACTGAAGCTTTCTTT.

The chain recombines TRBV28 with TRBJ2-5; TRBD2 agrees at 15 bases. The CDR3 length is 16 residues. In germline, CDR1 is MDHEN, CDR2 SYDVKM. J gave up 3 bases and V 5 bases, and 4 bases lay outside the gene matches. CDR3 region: CASSAWTSGGEETQYF. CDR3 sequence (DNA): TGTGCCAGCAGTGCCTGGACTAGCGGGGGGGAAGAGACCCAGTACTTC.

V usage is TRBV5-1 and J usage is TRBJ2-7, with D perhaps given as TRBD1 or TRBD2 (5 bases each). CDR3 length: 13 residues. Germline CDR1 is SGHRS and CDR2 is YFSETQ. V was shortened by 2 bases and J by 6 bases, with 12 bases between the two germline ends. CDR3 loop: CASSFGWGSEQYF. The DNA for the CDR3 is TGCGCCAGCAGCTTTGGGTGGGGGTCCGAGCAGTACTTC.

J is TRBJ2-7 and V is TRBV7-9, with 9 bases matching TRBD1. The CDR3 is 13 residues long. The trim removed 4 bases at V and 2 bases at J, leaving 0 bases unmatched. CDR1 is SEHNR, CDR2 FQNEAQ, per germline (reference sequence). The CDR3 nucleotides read TGTGCCAGCAGCTACAGGGGGCCCTACGAGCAGTACGTC. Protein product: CASSYRGPYEQYV.

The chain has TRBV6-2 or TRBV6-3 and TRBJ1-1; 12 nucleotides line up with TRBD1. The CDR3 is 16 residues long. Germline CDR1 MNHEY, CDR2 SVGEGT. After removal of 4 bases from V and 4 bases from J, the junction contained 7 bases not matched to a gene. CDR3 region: CASSSGTGGEGTEAFF. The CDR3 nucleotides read TGTGCCAGCAGTTCCGGGACAGGGGGCGAGGGCACTGAAGCTTTCTTT.

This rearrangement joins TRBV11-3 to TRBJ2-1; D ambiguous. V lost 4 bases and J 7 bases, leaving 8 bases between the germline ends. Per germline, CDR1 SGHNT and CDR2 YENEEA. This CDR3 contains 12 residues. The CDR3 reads CASSSRKNEQFF. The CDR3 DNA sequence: TGTGCCAGCAGCTCCCGAAAAAATGAGCAGTTCTTC.

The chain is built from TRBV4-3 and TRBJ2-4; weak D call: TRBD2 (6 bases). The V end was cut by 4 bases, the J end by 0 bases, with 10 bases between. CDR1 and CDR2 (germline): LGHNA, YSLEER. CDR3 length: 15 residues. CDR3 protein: CASSPGSVAKNIQYF. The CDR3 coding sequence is TGCGCCAGCAGCCCCGGGAGCGTAGCCAAAAACATTCAGTACTTC.

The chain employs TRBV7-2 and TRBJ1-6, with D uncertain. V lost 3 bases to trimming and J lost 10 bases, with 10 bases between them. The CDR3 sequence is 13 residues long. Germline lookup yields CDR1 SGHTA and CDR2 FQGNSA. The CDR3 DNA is TGTGCCAGCAGCTTCCTCGGGGAGTCACCCCTCCACTTT. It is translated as CASSFLGESPLHF.

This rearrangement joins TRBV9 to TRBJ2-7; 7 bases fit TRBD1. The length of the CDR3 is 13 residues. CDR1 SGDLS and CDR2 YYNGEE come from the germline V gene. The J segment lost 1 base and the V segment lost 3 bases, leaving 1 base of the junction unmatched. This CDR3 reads CASSGDSSYEQYF. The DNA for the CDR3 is TGTGCCAGCAGCGGGGACAGTTCCTACGAGCAGTACTTC.

The CDR3 region has the DNA TGTGCCAGCAGCAATCTAGCGGGGGGGCACAATGAGCAGTTCTTC. As protein: CASSNLAGGHNEQFF. The rearrangement links TRBV7-2 to TRBJ2-1; 12 bases are shared with TRBD2. Germline V gives CDR1 SGHTA, CDR2 FQGNSA. This CDR3 is built from 15 residues. The V segment lost 5 bases and the J segment 5 bases; nucleotides outside the gene matches: 4.

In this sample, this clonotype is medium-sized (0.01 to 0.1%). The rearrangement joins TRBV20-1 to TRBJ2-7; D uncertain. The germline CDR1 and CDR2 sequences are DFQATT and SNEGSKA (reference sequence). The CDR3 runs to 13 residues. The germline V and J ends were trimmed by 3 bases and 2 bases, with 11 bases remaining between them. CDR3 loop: CSARLGHAYEQYF. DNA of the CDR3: TGCAGTGCTAGGCTGGGCCATGCCTACGAGCAGTACTTC.

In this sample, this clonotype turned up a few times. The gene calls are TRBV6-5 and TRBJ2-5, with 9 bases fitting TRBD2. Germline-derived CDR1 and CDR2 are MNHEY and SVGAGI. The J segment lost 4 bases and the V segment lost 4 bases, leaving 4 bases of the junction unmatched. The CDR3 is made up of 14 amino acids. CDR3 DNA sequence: TGTGCCAGCAGTTCGCGGGGGGGCCTAGAGACCCAGTACTTC. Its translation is CASSSRGGLETQYF.

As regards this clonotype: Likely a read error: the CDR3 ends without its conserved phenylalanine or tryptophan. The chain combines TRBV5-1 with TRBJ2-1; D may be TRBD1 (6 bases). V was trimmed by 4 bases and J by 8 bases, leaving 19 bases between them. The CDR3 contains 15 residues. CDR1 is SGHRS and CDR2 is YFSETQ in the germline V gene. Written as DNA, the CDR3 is TGCGCCAGCAGCCACAGGGACCACCGCGTGGATGAGCAGTTCTTA. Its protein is CASSHRDHRVDEQFL.

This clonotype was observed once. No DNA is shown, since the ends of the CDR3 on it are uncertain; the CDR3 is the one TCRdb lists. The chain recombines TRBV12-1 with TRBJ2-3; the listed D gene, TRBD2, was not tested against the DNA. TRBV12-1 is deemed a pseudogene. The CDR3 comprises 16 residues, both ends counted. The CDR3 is CASSEWAGGSTDTQYF.

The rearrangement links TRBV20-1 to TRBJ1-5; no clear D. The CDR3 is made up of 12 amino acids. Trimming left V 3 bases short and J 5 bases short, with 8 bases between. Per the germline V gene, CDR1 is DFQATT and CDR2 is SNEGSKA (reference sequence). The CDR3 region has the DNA TGCAGTGCTAGTGACGGCGATCAGCCCCAGCATTTT. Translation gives CSASDGDQPQHF.

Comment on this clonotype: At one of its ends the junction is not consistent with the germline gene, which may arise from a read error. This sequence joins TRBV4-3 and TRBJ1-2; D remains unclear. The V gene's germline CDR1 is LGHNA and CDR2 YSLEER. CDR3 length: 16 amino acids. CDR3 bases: TGCGCCAGCAGCCTAGAAGGCGAGGGTCCTAATTATGGCTACACCTTC. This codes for CASSLEGEGPNYGYTF.

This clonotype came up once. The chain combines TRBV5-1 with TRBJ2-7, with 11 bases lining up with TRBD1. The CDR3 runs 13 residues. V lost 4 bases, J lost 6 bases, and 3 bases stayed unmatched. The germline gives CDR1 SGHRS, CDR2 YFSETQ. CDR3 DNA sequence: TGCGCCAGCAGCCCGGGACAGGGGGGCGAGCAGTACGTC. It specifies CASSPGQGGEQYV.

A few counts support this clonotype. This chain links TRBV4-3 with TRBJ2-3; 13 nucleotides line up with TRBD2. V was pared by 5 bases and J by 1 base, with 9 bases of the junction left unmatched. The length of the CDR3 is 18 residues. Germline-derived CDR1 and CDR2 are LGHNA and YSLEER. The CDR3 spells CASSELAGGPERTDTQYF. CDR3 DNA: TGCGCCAGCAGCGAACTAGCGGGGGGGCCTGAACGCACAGATACGCAGTATTTT.

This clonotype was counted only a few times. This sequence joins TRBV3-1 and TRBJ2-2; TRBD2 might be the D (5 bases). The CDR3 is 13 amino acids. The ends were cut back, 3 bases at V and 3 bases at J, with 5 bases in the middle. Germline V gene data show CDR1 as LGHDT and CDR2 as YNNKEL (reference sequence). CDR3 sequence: CASSHGDTGELFF. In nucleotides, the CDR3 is TGTGCCAGCAGCCACGGGGACACCGGGGAGCTGTTTTTT.

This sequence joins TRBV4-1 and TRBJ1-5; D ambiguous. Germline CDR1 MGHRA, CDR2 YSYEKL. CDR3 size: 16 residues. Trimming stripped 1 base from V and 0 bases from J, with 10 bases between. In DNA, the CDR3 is TGCGCCAGCAGCCAAGGTGAGGTCAATAGCAATCAGCCCCAGCATTTT. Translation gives CASSQGEVNSNQPQHF.

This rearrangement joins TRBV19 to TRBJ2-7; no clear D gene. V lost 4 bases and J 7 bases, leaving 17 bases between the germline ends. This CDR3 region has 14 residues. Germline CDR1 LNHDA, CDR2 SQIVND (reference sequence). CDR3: CASSSGLTDREQYF. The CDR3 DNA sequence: TGTGCCAGTAGTAGCGGTCTTACAGATAGGGAGCAGTACTTC.

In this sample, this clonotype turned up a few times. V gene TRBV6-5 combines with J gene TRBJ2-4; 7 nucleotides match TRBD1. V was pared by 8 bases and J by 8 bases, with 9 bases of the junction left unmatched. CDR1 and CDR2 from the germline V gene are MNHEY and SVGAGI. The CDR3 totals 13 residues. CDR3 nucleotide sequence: TGTGCCAGCGCCTGGGGGCAGGGGGACATTCAGTACTTC. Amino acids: CASAWGQGDIQYF.